Listed here are 29 T cell receptor beta chains from one sample, sequenced in a study of blood T cell repertoires in COVID-19. Profiled with immunoSEQ multiplex PCR; TCRdb holds only in-frame clones, not every one. The sample carries about 240,000 clones, around 83% recorded once. Sequenced material: peripheral blood. These receptors were collected from an elderly woman with acute or convalescent COVID-19.

The chain has TRBV2 and TRBJ1-5; weak D call: TRBD1 (5 bases). Trimming shortened V by 4 bases and J by 3 bases, and 13 bases separated the two germline ends. CDR1 and CDR2 from the germline V gene are SNHLY and FYNNEI. The CDR3 loop spans 15 amino acids. CDR3 protein: CASSGGGIVNQPQHF. CDR3 coding DNA: TGTGCCAGCAGTGGGGGGGGTATAGTCAATCAGCCCCAGCATTTT.

This sequence joins TRBV10-3 and TRBJ2-2; 9 bases map to TRBD1. The CDR3 length is 18 residues. V was clipped by 0 bases and J by 4 bases; unmatched bases: 9. Germline values: CDR1 ENHRY, CDR2 SYGVKD. The CDR3 loop is CAISESAPGQGSTGELFF. CDR3 coding DNA: TGTGCCATCAGTGAGTCTGCCCCGGGACAGGGTAGCACCGGGGAGCTGTTTTTT.

This sequence joins TRBV5-1 and TRBJ2-1; 9 bases fit TRBD1. The CDR3 contains 16 residues. The germline V gene has CDR1 SGHRS and CDR2 YFSETQ. V lost 4 bases to trimming and J lost 0 bases; unmatched junction nucleotides: 5. CDR3 protein: CASSQQGATSYNEQFF. DNA for the CDR3: TGCGCCAGCAGCCAACAGGGGGCAACCTCCTACAATGAGCAGTTCTTC.

This clone was found many times. CDR3 DNA sequence: TGTGCCAGCAGCCCTCCAGGTTCACTTACCCTCAATGAGCAGTTCTTC. It translates to CASSPPGSLTLNEQFF. This sequence joins TRBV7-2 and TRBJ2-1; D gene uncertain. Trimming removed 5 bases from V and 6 bases from J, with 20 bases in between. The CDR3 sequence is 16 residues long. Looked up from germline, CDR1 is SGHTA and CDR2 is FQGNSA.

V usage is TRBV5-1 and J usage is TRBJ2-3; maybe TRBD1 (5 bases). The length of the CDR3 is 15 residues. The germline gives CDR1 SGHRS, CDR2 YFSETQ. The V gene lost 0 bases and the J gene lost 5 bases, with 13 bases spanning the gap. The CDR3 DNA follows: TGCGCCAGCAGCTTGGGTGGGGCCGTCGGAGATACGCAGTATTTT. Translation gives CASSLGGAVGDTQYF.

The chain employs TRBV29-1 and TRBJ1-2; possible D gene TRBD1, 5 bases. The CDR3 sequence is 14 residues long. V shed 4 bases and J shed 4 bases, with 16 bases lying between them. The germline CDR1 and CDR2 sequences are SQVTM and ANQGSEA. CDR3 loop: CSVGDAGIAYGYTF. The CDR3 DNA reads as TGCAGCGTTGGTGATGCAGGGATCGCCTATGGCTACACCTTC.

V gene TRBV2 combines with J gene TRBJ1-4; maybe TRBD1 (6 bases). The CDR3 has 18 amino acids. CDR1 and CDR2 (germline): SNHLY, FYNNEI. The germline V and J ends were trimmed by 6 bases and 5 bases, with 25 bases remaining between them. Here the CDR3 reads CASRGLQGRGIGNEKLFF. CDR3 bases: TGTGCCAGCAGAGGGTTACAGGGAAGGGGAATAGGGAATGAAAAACTGTTTTTT.

The chain is built from TRBV18 and TRBJ1-2; D gene uncertain. Germline lookup yields CDR1 KGHSH and CDR2 LQKENI. The CDR3 length is 13 residues. Trimming left V 6 bases short and J 3 bases short, with 11 bases between. CDR3 nucleotide sequence: TGTGCCAGCTCGCCCGGTTCCCACTATGGCTACACCTTC. Translated: CASSPGSHYGYTF.

The gene calls are TRBV7-2 and TRBJ2-5, with TRBD2 matching over 14 bases. Trimming at V came to 5 bases and at J to 5 bases, leaving 7 bases not matched to a gene. There are 16 residues in the CDR3. Germline V gene lookup returns CDR1 SGHTA and CDR2 FQGNSA. The CDR3 is CASSNRLAGGQETQYF. DNA for the CDR3: TGTGCCAGCAGCAACCGACTAGCGGGGGGGCAGGAGACCCAGTACTTC.

In DNA, the CDR3 is TGTGCCAGCAGCCAAAACGTTCGGGGGGCAGATACGCAGTATTTT. Translation gives CASSQNVRGADTQYF. The gene calls are TRBV3-1 (or the pseudogene TRBV3-2) and TRBJ2-3, with 7 bases matching TRBD2. The CDR3 is 15 amino acids. After removal of 2 bases from V and 4 bases from J, the junction contained 6 bases not matched to a gene. CDR1 LGHDT and CDR2 YNNKEL come from the germline V gene (reference sequence).

V and J are TRBV30 and TRBJ1-4; no clear D. Germline CDR1 is GTSNPN and CDR2 is SVGIG (reference sequence). The CDR3 is 15 residues long. The V end was cut by 3 bases, the J end by 2 bases, with 13 bases between. CDR3 in amino acids: CAWRKMRSTNEKLFF. In DNA, the CDR3 is TGTGCCTGGAGGAAGATGAGATCCACTAATGAAAAACTGTTTTTT. The whole variable domain, filled in from reference TRBV30 and TRBJ1-4, reads SQTIHQWPATLVQPVGSPLSLECTVEGTSNPNLYWYRQAAGRGLQLLFYSVGIGQISSEVPQNLSASRPQDRQFILSSKKLLLSDSGFYLCAWRKMRSTNEKLFFGSGTQLSVL.

On this clone itself: This sample also contains other DNA sequences that code for the same CDR3. The gene calls are TRBV12-3 or TRBV12-4 and TRBJ1-2, with TRBD1 matching over 7 bases. V lost 5 bases and J lost 7; bases outside the gene matches: 1. This CDR3 has 11 amino acids. The CDR3 is CASSHRGGYTF. CDR3 DNA: TGTGCCAGCAGTCACAGGGGTGGCTACACCTTC.

The chain joins TRBV3-1 (or the pseudogene TRBV3-2) to TRBJ2-6, with 8 bases matching TRBD1. Germline loops: CDR1 LGHDT, CDR2 YNNKEL (reference sequence). V was pared by 0 bases and J by 0 bases, with 10 bases of the junction left unmatched. The length of the CDR3 is 20 residues. The CDR3 here is CASSQDSNRDRYSGANVLTF. For the CDR3, the DNA is TGTGCCAGCAGCCAAGATAGTAACCGGGACAGGTACTCTGGGGCCAACGTCCTGACTTTC.

This sequence joins TRBV19 and TRBJ1-6; TRBD1 might be the D (6 bases). CDR1 and CDR2 from the germline V gene are LNHDA and SQIVND (reference sequence). Trimming took off 5 bases at V and 1 base at J, with 9 bases between the two ends. The CDR3 runs to 15 residues. In DNA, the CDR3 is TGTGCCAGTAGTGAGGGGGAATCCTATAATTCACCCCTCCACTTT. Its translation: CASSEGESYNSPLHF.

The genes are TRBV3-1 (or the pseudogene TRBV3-2) and TRBJ2-6; 9 positions agree with TRBD1. The CDR3 spans 17 residues. Germline assignment: CDR1 LGHDT and CDR2 YNNKEL (reference sequence). The trim removed 4 bases at V and 1 base at J, leaving 5 bases unmatched. The CDR3 protein is CASSRDRVSSGANVLTF. The CDR3 region has the DNA TGTGCCAGCAGCCGGGACAGGGTGTCTTCTGGGGCCAACGTCCTGACTTTC.

The count of this clone is one. The chain has TRBV2 and TRBJ1-2, with TRBD1 matching 8 bases. CDR3 length: 14 residues. Germline trimming cut 6 bases from V and 8 bases from J; bases unmatched to any gene: 11. Germline lookup yields CDR1 SNHLY and CDR2 FYNNEI. The CDR3, as DNA: TGTGCCAGCAGGCCAAAACAGGGGGTGGGAGGCTACACCTTC. Its protein is CASRPKQGVGGYTF. Combining the CDR3 with reference TRBV2 and TRBJ1-2 gives the whole variable domain EPEVTQTPSHQVTQMGQEVILRCVPISNHLYFYWYRQILGQKVEFLVSFYNNEISEKSEIFDDQFSVERPDGSNFTLKIRSTKLEDSAMYFCASRPKQGVGGYTFGSGTRLTVV.

The chain recombines TRBV10-3 with TRBJ2-2; D is uncertain. This CDR3 contains 16 residues. Per germline, CDR1 ENHRY and CDR2 SYGVKD. Trimming removed 6 bases from V and 1 base from J, with 15 bases in between. CDR3 amino acids: CAISPQAALNTGELFF. DNA of the CDR3: TGTGCCATCAGCCCCCAGGCAGCCTTGAACACCGGGGAGCTGTTTTTT.

The V call is TRBV9, the J call TRBJ2-1; 8 bases fit TRBD1. V trimming: 0 bases; J trimming: 8 bases; junction bases outside the gene matches: 7. There are 15 residues in the CDR3. Per the germline V gene, CDR1 is SGDLS and CDR2 is YYNGEE. The CDR3 region has the DNA TGTGCCAGCAGCGTAGTGACAGGGGAGTTGGATGAGCAGTTCTTC. Amino acid sequence: CASSVVTGELDEQFF.

This clone was found once. J is TRBJ1-2 and V is TRBV12-3 or TRBV12-4; D might be TRBD1 (5 bases). The CDR3 is made up of 13 amino acids. V dropped 7 bases and J dropped 5 bases, with 14 bases sitting between them. CDR3 in DNA: TGTGCCAGCACCGGGACTGGGGCTTATGGCTACACCTTC. Translated, it gives CASTGTGAYGYTF.

The chain carries TRBV18 and TRBJ1-5; 8 bases line up with TRBD1. Germline trimming cut 3 bases from V and 6 bases from J; bases unmatched to any gene: 4. The V gene's germline CDR1 is KGHSH and CDR2 LQKENI. This CDR3 has 14 amino acids. CDR3 sequence (DNA): TGTGCCAGCTCACCTACAGGGGGAGGTCAGCCCCAGCATTTT. Protein product: CASSPTGGGQPQHF.

This clone was seen more than once but under ten times. The chain employs TRBV7-9 and TRBJ1-1, with D tentatively TRBD1 (6 bases). V lost 7 bases and J lost 1, with 10 bases in between. Per germline, CDR1 SEHNR and CDR2 FQNEAQ (reference sequence). The CDR3 is 13 residues long. The CDR3 DNA reads as TGTGCCAGCAACTACAGGGAGAACACTGAAGCTTTCTTT. Protein: CASNYRENTEAFF.

The chain links TRBV30 to TRBJ1-6, with D perhaps TRBD1 (5 bases). Trimming removed 8 bases from V and 9 bases from J, with 20 bases in between. The CDR3 consists of 14 residues. Germline loops: CDR1 GTSNPN, CDR2 SVGIG (reference sequence). The CDR3 region is CAPGGPLGGSPLHF. For the CDR3, the DNA is TGTGCCCCCGGGGGACCCCTGGGAGGTTCACCCCTCCACTTT.

The gene calls are TRBV10-3 and TRBJ2-1, with D maybe TRBD2 (6 bases). V was shortened by 7 bases and J by 1 base, with 11 bases between the two germline ends. The CDR3 is 14 amino acids. Germline V gene data show CDR1 as ENHRY and CDR2 as SYGVKD. The CDR3 is CAITQGGSYNEQFF. CDR3 DNA sequence: TGTGCCATCACCCAGGGAGGATCCTACAATGAGCAGTTCTTC.

This chain joins TRBV28 and TRBJ2-7; 9 bases match TRBD1. This CDR3 comprises 13 residues. V gave up 6 bases and J gave up 5 bases; unmatched junction bases: 5. CDR1 is MDHEN and CDR2 is SYDVKM in the germline V gene. Here the CDR3 DNA reads TGTGCCAGCAGCAAGACAGGGGGGGACGAGCAGTACTTC. It yields the protein CASSKTGGDEQYF.

V is TRBV3-1 (or the pseudogene TRBV3-2) and J is TRBJ2-1; the match to TRBD1 covers 12 bases. The V gene end was trimmed by 1 base and the J gene end by 6 bases; junction bases not matched to a gene: 10. Germline V gene lookup returns CDR1 LGHDT and CDR2 YNNKEL (reference sequence). This CDR3 region has 18 residues. The CDR3 is CASSQVQGGQGARNEQFF. CDR3 DNA: TGTGCCAGCAGCCAAGTTCAGGGGGGACAGGGGGCTCGCAATGAGCAGTTCTTC.

V is TRBV28 and J is TRBJ1-5, with D hard to call. This CDR3 comprises 13 residues. V lost 10 bases to trimming and J lost 2 bases, with 12 bases between them. Per germline, CDR1 MDHEN and CDR2 SYDVKM. The CDR3 region is CATLPQGNQPQHF. The CDR3 DNA follows: TGTGCCACCCTACCCCAGGGCAATCAGCCCCAGCATTTT. The full variable domain, in which reference TRBV28 and TRBJ1-5 provide the parts outside the CDR3, is DVKVTQSSRYLVKRTGEKVFLECVQDMDHENMFWYRQDPGLGLRLIYFSYDVKMKEKGDIPEGYSVSREKKERFSLILESASTNQTSMYLCATLPQGNQPQHFGDGTRLSIL.

Turning to this clone: Other DNA sequences of this sample code for an identical CDR3. The chain couples TRBV6-1 to TRBJ2-7; no definite D call. Germline CDR1 reads MNHNS; CDR2 reads SASEGT. The V gene lost 1 base and the J gene lost 2 bases, with 6 bases spanning the gap. The CDR3 is made up of 13 amino acids. This CDR3 is CASSEGQTYEQYF. CDR3 nucleotide sequence: TGTGCCAGCAGTGAAGGGCAGACCTACGAGCAGTACTTC.

Notes on this clone: This CDR3 is also generated by other DNA sequences in the sample. V usage is TRBV18 and J usage is TRBJ1-1; TRBD1 is a possible D gene (5 bases). The germline gives CDR1 KGHSH, CDR2 LQKENI. V lost 3 bases and J 4 bases, leaving 15 bases between the germline ends. The CDR3 is 15 residues long. In DNA form, the CDR3 reads TGTGCCAGCTCACCCCCGGGACGGGGGGGCACTGAAGCTTTCTTT. Its translation is CASSPPGRGGTEAFF.

V usage is TRBV21-1 and J usage is TRBJ2-7; TRBD1, the table's D call, was not compared with the DNA. TRBV21-1 is described as a pseudogene. CDR3 length equals 13 residues. The CDR3 region has the DNA TGTGCCAGCAGCACAGGGGTAGTCTACGAGCAGTACTTC. Translated, it gives CASSTGVVYEQYF.